This T cell receptor beta chain was identified during a study of regulatory T cells in long-lasting Graves disease. This clonotype was observed many times. Its specificity is not known. Study results and caveats: Favored usage of TRBV28, TRBJ1-2 and TRBJ2-5 was recorded in persistent disease.

As for time point: persistent/refractory GD, antithyroid drugs over 5 years with positive TRAb. Researchers made the TCR library from RNA that was extracted from PBMCs. The CDR3 has 15 amino acids. Germline CDR1 reads MDHEN; CDR2 reads SYDVKM. With V trimmed by 4 bases and J by 10 bases, 12 bases remained unmatched. With iRepertoire HTBI primers and Arm-PCR of CDR3 regions, TCR beta libraries were built. TCRdb itself ran the multiplex PCR reads through MiXCR, one entry per CDR3 protein. The sample lists over 350,000 distinct CDR3 sequences, less than 25% occurring once. This rearrangement joins TRBV28 to TRBJ1-5, with 8 bases fitting TRBD1. The receptor was isolated from a female donor with Graves disease. This material consisted of peripheral blood mononuclear cells (PBMCs), taken when the disease was refractory, from a patient treated with antithyroid drugs. CDR3 in amino acids: CASSSPGTGQEPQHF. In DNA form, the CDR3 reads TGTGCCAGCAGTTCCCCCGGGACAGGTCAGGAACCCCAGCATTTT.